One sample yielded the 23 T cell receptor beta chains listed below, sequenced in a study of blood T cells in healthy people across ages. Together with a sample-barcoded 5' primer, a J-beta primer mix was included in a second PCR lasting about 6 to 12 cycles. One entry per CDR3 protein results from TCRdb running MiXCR on the 5' RACE reads. This table has 1.5 million to 2 million distinct CDR3 sequences, 35% to 50% appearing once. Sequencing used blood. These receptors all stem from a human donor in good health.

The chain couples TRBV7-9 to TRBJ2-7; D tentatively reads TRBD1 or TRBD2 (7 bases each). The CDR3 totals 19 residues. Trimming cost V 5 bases and J 3 bases, with 29 bases left between them. The germline V gene encodes CDR1 SEHNR and CDR2 FQNEAQ (reference sequence). For the CDR3, the DNA is TGTGCCAGCAGCCCCAGGGGGGGGACAGACGCTCCTATAAACTACGAGCAGTACTTC. Its protein is CASSPRGGTDAPINYEQYF.

This clonotype was detected a few times. The V call is TRBV6-2 or TRBV6-3, the J call TRBJ2-1; 8 bases are shared with TRBD2. The CDR3 loop spans 14 amino acids. The ends lost 3 bases at V and 8 bases at J; junction bases unmatched: 6. Germline V gives CDR1 MNHEY, CDR2 SVGEGT. CDR3 bases: TGTGCCAGCAGTTATGAGGGACTAGGGGATGAGCAGTTCTTC. This sequence encodes CASSYEGLGDEQFF.

The J gene is TRBJ2-3, the V gene TRBV12-5, with D perhaps matching TRBD2 (5 bases). The germline V gene encodes CDR1 LGHNT and CDR2 FRNRAP. V was clipped by 5 bases and J by 7 bases, with 10 bases between them. There are 12 residues in the CDR3. For the CDR3, the DNA is TGTGCTAGTGGTCCCCAGCGGAATACGCAGTATTTT. This sequence encodes CASGPQRNTQYF.

In its sample, this clonotype was seen a few times. The genes are TRBV12-3 or TRBV12-4 and TRBJ2-1; 10 nucleotides line up with TRBD2. J lost 7 bases, V lost 5 bases, and 8 bases had no gene match. This CDR3 has 15 amino acids. The CDR3 bases are TGTGCCAGCAGTGGTTTGAGCGGGGGGGCTAATGAGCAGTTCTTC. Amino acids: CASSGLSGGANEQFF.

The chain carries TRBV4-2 and TRBJ2-3, with 7 bases lining up with TRBD2. The V segment lost 2 bases and the J segment 3 bases; nucleotides outside the gene matches: 8. The CDR3 is made up of 16 amino acids. Germline V gene lookup returns CDR1 LGHNA and CDR2 YNFKEQ. The CDR3 nucleotides are TGTGCCAGCAGCCAAAGGCCCAGCGGGATGACAGATACGCAGTATTTT. Its translation: CASSQRPSGMTDTQYF.

This clonotype came up a few times. The chain recombines TRBV4-2 with TRBJ1-2, with D perhaps TRBD1 (6 bases). Between the trimmed V and J ends, which lost 3 bases and 6 bases, there was a span of 14 bases. Germline lookup yields CDR1 LGHNA and CDR2 YNFKEQ. This CDR3 is built from 14 residues. CDR3 sequence reads: CASSHKARGDGYTF. The CDR3 region has the DNA TGTGCCAGCAGCCACAAGGCTAGGGGGGATGGCTACACCTTC.

This clonotype was detected a few times. The gene calls are TRBV7-2 and TRBJ1-1; the D is unclear. In germline, CDR1 is SGHTA, CDR2 FQGNSA. The CDR3 runs 14 residues. V gave up 5 bases and J gave up 0 bases, with 10 bases separating them. For the CDR3, the DNA is TGTGCCAGCAGCCCCACCTGGATGAACACTGAAGCTTTCTTT. Amino acids: CASSPTWMNTEAFF.

The chain couples TRBV20-1 to TRBJ2-1, with 9 bases aligning to TRBD2. The CDR3 spans 15 residues. Per the germline V gene, CDR1 is DFQATT and CDR2 is SNEGSKA (reference sequence). V lost 1 base to trimming and J lost 5 bases; unmatched junction nucleotides: 6. CDR3 bases: TGCAGTGCTAGAGTTGCGGGAGGGCCACACAATGAGCAGTTCTTC. Its protein is CSARVAGGPHNEQFF.

This clonotype showed up just a few times. The V call is TRBV7-9, the J call TRBJ2-7, with 8 bases identical to TRBD1. This CDR3 is 14 amino acids long. The V gene's germline CDR1 is SEHNR and CDR2 FQNEAQ (reference sequence). V shed 7 bases, J shed 6 bases, and the junction held 11 bases outside the gene matches. The CDR3 bases are TGTGCCAGCAACCCCCGACAGGGGACGGGCGAGCAGTACTTC. Translation gives CASNPRQGTGEQYF.

The chain links TRBV12-3 or TRBV12-4 to TRBJ1-6; tentative D call: TRBD1 (5 bases). The CDR3 covers 15 residues. With 3 bases removed from V and 11 bases from J, the gap between germline ends came to 17 bases. In nucleotides, the CDR3 is TGTGCCAGCAGTTTGATCGGGCAGGGAAAGGCACCCCTCCACTTT. Translating gives CASSLIGQGKAPLHF.

This clonotype was counted once. The rearrangement uses TRBV20-1 and TRBJ2-5; D unresolved. Germline values: CDR1 DFQATT, CDR2 SNEGSKA (reference sequence). V was trimmed by 6 bases and J by 2 bases, leaving 22 bases between them. The CDR3 is 16 residues long. DNA of the CDR3: TGCAGTGCCCCTGATCGGTCTAAATCCGCACAAGAGACCCAGTACTTC. It translates to CSAPDRSKSAQETQYF.

This clonotype was picked up a small number of times. This chain joins TRBV29-1 and TRBJ2-1, with 9 bases identical to TRBD2. The V segment lost 4 bases and the J segment 7 bases; nucleotides outside the gene matches: 8. The length of the CDR3 is 14 residues. Per germline, CDR1 SQVTM and CDR2 ANQGSEA. The CDR3 spells CSVVVAGAGNEQFF. In DNA, the CDR3 is TGCAGCGTTGTAGTAGCGGGGGCGGGAAATGAGCAGTTCTTC.

The chain is built from TRBV21-1 and TRBJ1-6. TRBV21-1 is marked as a pseudogene. The CDR3 has 17 amino acids. The CDR3 DNA reads TGTGCCAGCAGACTCGAAGGGAGGAGCTCCTATAATTCACCCCTCCACTTT. It codes for CASRLEGRSSYNSPLHF.

In the case of this clonotype: An end of the junction differs from the germline gene, which may be a read error. This chain links TRBV7-2 with TRBJ2-4; 10 positions agree with TRBD1. Germline V lookup: CDR1 SGHTA, CDR2 FQGNSA. The CDR3 extends over 14 amino acids. The CDR3 nucleotides are TGTGCCAACAGCTTTGGGACAGGGGCGAACATTCAGTACTTC. Its protein product is CANSFGTGANIQYF.

The V gene is TRBV5-1, the J gene TRBJ1-6; TRBD1 matches at 7 bases. Germline CDR1 and CDR2: SGHRS and YFSETQ. V lost 4 bases to trimming and J lost 10 bases; unmatched junction nucleotides: 11. The CDR3 extends over 15 amino acids. In DNA form, the CDR3 reads TGCGCCAGCAGCCCCGGACAGGCGCTTTCATCACCCCTCCACTTT. This sequence encodes CASSPGQALSSPLHF.

The chain recombines TRBV6-2 or TRBV6-3 with TRBJ2-1, with D perhaps being TRBD1 or TRBD2 (5 bases each). The germline gives CDR1 MNHEY, CDR2 SVGEGT. The V and J ends lost 8 bases and 0 bases respectively, with 14 bases between them. The CDR3 has 15 residues. The CDR3 region is CASYPWGSSYNEQFF. CDR3 DNA sequence: TGTGCCAGCTACCCCTGGGGGAGCTCCTACAATGAGCAGTTCTTC.

This clonotype was seen ten or more times. The rearrangement links TRBV20-1 to TRBJ2-5, with D tentatively TRBD1 (6 bases). The CDR3 is 14 amino acids. CDR1 is DFQATT and CDR2 is SNEGSKA in the germline V gene (reference sequence). Trimming removed 5 bases at V and 1 base at J, with 14 bases between. In DNA, the CDR3 is TGCAGTGCTCTAAGGCAGGGGCTCCAAGAGACCCAGTACTTC. It translates to CSALRQGLQETQYF.

This clonotype has more than one count but fewer than ten. V is TRBV20-1 and J is TRBJ1-6; 7 nucleotides agree with TRBD1. Germline V gene lookup returns CDR1 DFQATT and CDR2 SNEGSKA (reference sequence). The CDR3 has 16 amino acids. The ends lost 3 bases at V and 5 bases at J; junction bases unmatched: 10. The CDR3 sequence: CSARAPGTEHNSPLHF. The CDR3 coding sequence is TGCAGTGCTAGGGCCCCCGGGACAGAGCATAATTCACCCCTCCACTTT.

In regard to this clonotype: The germline gene is not matched at one end of the junction; a read error may be the cause. V gene TRBV20-1 combines with J gene TRBJ2-3; TRBD2 matches 10 bases. Germline V gene sequence: CDR1 DFQATT, CDR2 SNEGSKA (reference sequence). CDR3 length equals 18 residues. The CDR3 loop reads CSADSSGSSGGYTDAQYF. CDR3 DNA sequence: TGCAGTGCTGACTCTTCGGGATCTAGCGGGGGATACACAGATGCGCAGTATTTT.

This chain connects TRBV7-9 to TRBJ2-7; 8 bases map to TRBD1. V gave up 3 bases and J gave up 4 bases; unmatched junction bases: 11. CDR3 length equals 16 residues. CDR1 is SEHNR, CDR2 FQNEAQ, per germline (reference sequence). The CDR3 sequence is CASSLGPGQELYEQYF. CDR3 coding DNA: TGTGCCAGCAGCTTGGGGCCGGGACAGGAGCTTTACGAGCAGTACTTC.

This clonotype was recorded at least ten times. The rearrangement links TRBV29-1 to TRBJ2-5, with 9 bases matching TRBD1. With 6 bases clipped from V and 11 bases from J, the junction kept 10 bases outside the gene matches. Germline CDR1 reads SQVTM; CDR2 reads ANQGSEA. This CDR3 comprises 12 residues. DNA of the CDR3: TGCAGCGTCTCACAGGGGGCGGGGGAGCAGTACTTC. This gives the protein CSVSQGAGEQYF.

V usage is TRBV4-2 and J usage is TRBJ1-1; D not resolved. V shed 0 bases and J shed 3 bases, with 11 bases lying between them. This CDR3 region has 15 residues. Germline V gives CDR1 LGHNA, CDR2 YNFKEQ. The DNA for the CDR3 is TGTGCCAGCAGCCAAGAACCCCACAGTTACACTGAAGCTTTCTTT. Residues: CASSQEPHSYTEAFF.

The V gene is TRBV6-5, the J gene TRBJ1-6; D is possibly TRBD1 (5 bases). Trimming removed 2 bases from V and 12 bases from J, with 14 bases in between. The CDR3 spans 14 residues. CDR1 MNHEY and CDR2 SVGAGI come from the germline V gene. The CDR3, as DNA: TGTGCCAGCAGTTACGGGGGAGGAGAGGAACCCCTCCACTTT. Amino acids: CASSYGGGEEPLHF.